One and the same sample provided the 24 T cell receptor beta chains below, sequenced in a study of cytomegalovirus exposure and HLA in healthy donors. Primers: 60 Vbeta forward and 13 Jbeta reverse. TCRdb's table, derived via immunoSEQ multiplex PCR, lists solely in-frame clones and lacks some. The sample carries more than 95,000 clones, 83% recorded once. The sequenced sample consisted of PBMCs. The receptors originated from a middle-aged woman in good health and CMV-seropositive.

The chain joins TRBV6-1 to TRBJ1-1; D is unclear. Germline CDR1 is MNHNS and CDR2 is SASEGT. Deletions cut 6 bases from V and 0 bases from J, with 11 bases between. This CDR3 region has 14 residues. The chain's CDR3 is CASRNENMNTEAFF. The CDR3 DNA reads as TGTGCCAGCAGAAACGAAAACATGAACACTGAAGCTTTCTTT.

The CDR3 nucleotides are TGCGCCAGCAGCGGCGGGACAGGGCTACTCCAAGAGACCCAGTACTTC. Amino acids: CASSGGTGLLQETQYF. The chain has TRBV5-1 and TRBJ2-5, with 9 bases aligning to TRBD1. In germline, CDR1 is SGHRS, CDR2 YFSETQ. The CDR3 spans 16 residues. J lost 1 base, V lost 4 bases, and 8 bases had no gene match.

This chain joins TRBV13 and TRBJ2-7; 10 bases agree with TRBD2. The CDR3 has 16 residues. Germline assignment: CDR1 PRHDT and CDR2 FYEKMQ (reference sequence). The V gene end was trimmed by 1 base and the J gene end by 4 bases; junction bases not matched to a gene: 7. CDR3: CASSLVSSGSGYEQYF. CDR3 nucleotides: TGTGCCAGCAGCTTAGTTTCTAGCGGGAGCGGATACGAGCAGTACTTC.

The chain has TRBV7-8 and TRBJ2-1; 9 bases line up with TRBD2. With 3 bases clipped from V and 5 bases from J, the junction kept 8 bases outside the gene matches. The CDR3 consists of 16 residues. Germline assignment: CDR1 SGHVS and CDR2 FQNEAQ. The CDR3 DNA is TGTGCCAGCAGCTTCTGGCGGGAGGGCCTCGACAATGAGCAGTTCTTC. Protein product: CASSFWREGLDNEQFF.

The chain has TRBV5-1 and TRBJ1-2, with D maybe TRBD1 (5 bases). In germline, CDR1 is SGHRS, CDR2 YFSETQ. V lost 4 bases and J 8 bases, leaving 15 bases between the germline ends. This CDR3 has 13 residues. CDR3 nucleotides: TGCGCCAGCAGCGGAGGGACCATTGTAGGCTACACCTTC. It translates to CASSGGTIVGYTF. Variable domain in full (rest from reference TRBV5-1 and TRBJ1-2): KAGVTQTPRYLIKTRGQQVTLSCSPISGHRSVSWYQQTPGQGLQFLFEYFSETQRNKGNFPGRFSGRQFSNSRSEMNVSTLELGDSALYLCASSGGTIVGYTFGSGTRLTVV.

The chain joins TRBV27 to TRBJ1-1, with a weak D call TRBD1 (5 bases). The germline CDR1 and CDR2 sequences are MNHEY and SMNVEV (reference sequence). V was cut by 3 bases and J by 4 bases, with 12 bases left in between. The CDR3 length is 14 residues. In nucleotides, the CDR3 is TGTGCCAGCAGTTTGACAGTTAAGGTCACTGAAGCTTTCTTT. Its translation is CASSLTVKVTEAFF.

V gene TRBV2 combines with J gene TRBJ1-2; 8 nucleotides agree with TRBD1. This CDR3 comprises 16 residues. V shed 9 bases, J shed 1 base, and the junction held 13 bases outside the gene matches. Germline V gene lookup returns CDR1 SNHLY and CDR2 FYNNEI. CDR3 sequence reads: CASFFWRQGINYGYTF. The CDR3 bases are TGTGCCAGTTTTTTCTGGAGACAGGGGATTAACTATGGCTACACCTTC.

The V call is TRBV2, the J call TRBJ1-1; weak D call: TRBD1 (5 bases). CDR1 and CDR2 from the germline V gene are SNHLY and FYNNEI. V lost 11 bases and J lost 11, with 15 bases in between. The CDR3 is 10 residues long. CDR3 in amino acids: CAYRTSGAFF. DNA for the CDR3: TGTGCCTACCGTACTTCAGGGGCTTTCTTT.

The rearrangement uses TRBV27 and TRBJ2-1; perhaps TRBD2 as D (6 bases). The V gene lost 6 bases and the J gene lost 2 bases, with 8 bases spanning the gap. This CDR3 spans 13 amino acids. CDR1 and CDR2 (germline): MNHEY, SMNVEV (reference sequence). CDR3 bases: TGTGCCAGCAGATTAGCGGCCTACAATGAGCAGTTCTTC. Its protein product is CASRLAAYNEQFF.

This clone was seen only a few times. The chain couples TRBV28 to TRBJ2-6, with 7 nucleotides matching TRBD2. V lost 7 bases, J lost 0 bases, and 3 bases stayed unmatched. CDR3 size: 15 residues. Germline values: CDR1 MDHEN, CDR2 SYDVKM. CDR3 nucleotide sequence: TGTGCCAGCAAAGGCGGGAGCTCTGGGGCCAACGTCCTGACTTTC. It yields the protein CASKGGSSGANVLTF. The full variable domain, its missing parts supplied by reference TRBV28 and TRBJ2-6, is DVKVTQSSRYLVKRTGEKVFLECVQDMDHENMFWYRQDPGLGLRLIYFSYDVKMKEKGDIPEGYSVSREKKERFSLILESASTNQTSMYLCASKGGSSGANVLTFGAGSRLTVL.

The rearrangement uses TRBV7-2 and TRBJ2-7; perhaps TRBD1 as D (6 bases). V was pared by 3 bases and J by 4 bases, with 10 bases between. CDR3 length: 13 residues. CDR1 SGHTA and CDR2 FQGNSA come from the germline V gene. The CDR3 coding sequence is TGTGCCAGCAGCTTCGGGACACAATACGAGCAGTACTTC. This translates into CASSFGTQYEQYF.

This chain uses TRBV6-6 with TRBJ2-7; TRBD1 might be the D (6 bases). Germline V gives CDR1 MNHNY, CDR2 SVGAGI (reference sequence). Trimming shortened V by 6 bases and J by 2 bases, and 17 bases separated the two germline ends. The CDR3 contains 15 residues. The CDR3 sequence is CASSHPAQGTYEQYF. CDR3 nucleotide sequence: TGTGCCAGCAGCCACCCCGCACAGGGCACCTACGAGCAGTACTTC.

In nucleotides, the CDR3 is TGTGCCAGCAGTCCGGAGATCTCGGGAGTTCTCCAAGAGACCCAGTACTTC. This gives the protein CASSPEISGVLQETQYF. The chain carries TRBV27 and TRBJ2-5; tentative D call: TRBD2 (6 bases). The CDR3 runs to 17 residues. The V and J ends lost 5 bases and 1 base respectively, with 20 bases between them. Germline values: CDR1 MNHEY, CDR2 SMNVEV (reference sequence).

The table lists this clone with a count of one. The V and J genes are TRBV27 and TRBJ1-2; D is uncertain. V lost 4 bases to trimming and J lost 8 bases, with 11 bases between them. Germline V gene data show CDR1 as MNHEY and CDR2 as SMNVEV (reference sequence). The length of the CDR3 is 12 residues. CDR3 nucleotides: TGTGCCAGCAGTTCCTCCAACCAGGGCTACACCTTC. It translates to CASSSSNQGYTF.

This chain links TRBV27 with TRBJ1-1; maybe TRBD1 (5 bases). The CDR3 runs 12 residues. Trimming pared 6 bases from V and 7 bases from J, leaving 12 bases between. Germline CDR1 and CDR2: MNHEY and SMNVEV (reference sequence). CDR3 sequence: CASRGGGGEAFF. In DNA form, the CDR3 reads TGTGCCAGCAGGGGGGGAGGAGGTGAAGCTTTCTTT.

The rearrangement uses TRBV11-2 and TRBJ2-5; no clear D gene. V lost 5 bases to trimming and J lost 5 bases, with 15 bases between them. The CDR3 length is 14 residues. Germline CDR1 reads SGHAT; CDR2 reads FQNNGV. The CDR3 sequence is CASSPPQSRETQYF. Here the CDR3 DNA reads TGTGCCAGCAGCCCGCCCCAAAGCCGGGAGACCCAGTACTTC.

V and J are TRBV19 and TRBJ1-1, with 7 bases lining up with TRBD1. The CDR3 totals 16 residues. The V gene end was trimmed by 1 base and the J gene end by 1 base; junction bases not matched to a gene: 6. Germline V gives CDR1 LNHDA, CDR2 SQIVND (reference sequence). CDR3 in amino acids: CASSIARDSSNTEAFF. CDR3 bases: TGTGCCAGTAGTATAGCACGGGACAGCTCGAACACTGAAGCTTTCTTT.

The V and J genes are TRBV30 and TRBJ2-2; D is ambiguous. CDR3 length: 12 residues. V lost 0 bases and J lost 7, with 6 bases in between. Germline CDR1 GTSNPN, CDR2 SVGIG (reference sequence). The CDR3, as DNA: TGTGCCTGGAGTGTACATATCGGGGAGCTGTTTTTT. As protein: CAWSVHIGELFF.

The chain is built from TRBV10-3 and TRBJ1-1; D is ambiguous. The CDR3 is 13 residues long. Germline CDR1 and CDR2: ENHRY and SYGVKD. Trimming took 2 bases from V and 4 from J, leaving 8 bases between them. The CDR3 loop reads CAISEEQITEAFF. CDR3 coding DNA: TGTGCCATCAGTGAGGAACAGATCACTGAAGCTTTCTTT.

This chain connects TRBV9 to TRBJ2-2; 11 bases are shared with TRBD1. J was trimmed by 9 bases and V by 3 bases; bases with no gene match: 7. This CDR3 has 15 amino acids. The germline gives CDR1 SGDLS, CDR2 YYNGEE. The CDR3 sequence is CASSGPDRGRRELFF. In DNA form, the CDR3 reads TGTGCCAGCAGCGGCCCGGACAGGGGGCGCCGGGAGCTGTTTTTT.

This sequence joins TRBV10-2 and TRBJ2-2; TRBD1 matches 7 bases. The CDR3 has 15 amino acids. The germline V gene has CDR1 WSHSY and CDR2 SAAADI. V lost 4 bases to trimming and J lost 6 bases; unmatched junction nucleotides: 8. CDR3 bases: TGCGCCAGCAGTGTTACAGGGGATTGGCCCGGGGAGCTGTTTTTT. This translates into CASSVTGDWPGELFF.

This rearrangement joins TRBV5-1 to TRBJ1-2; 7 nucleotides match TRBD1. This CDR3 has 16 amino acids. V shed 3 bases, J shed 2 bases, and the junction held 10 bases outside the gene matches. CDR1 SGHRS and CDR2 YFSETQ come from the germline V gene. Here the CDR3 reads CASSYDDRAWNYGYTF. The DNA of the CDR3 is TGCGCCAGCAGCTACGACGACAGGGCTTGGAACTATGGCTACACCTTC. Complete variable domain (other parts from reference TRBV5-1 and TRBJ1-2): KAGVTQTPRYLIKTRGQQVTLSCSPISGHRSVSWYQQTPGQGLQFLFEYFSETQRNKGNFPGRFSGRQFSNSRSEMNVSTLELGDSALYLCASSYDDRAWNYGYTFGSGTRLTVV.

The chain is built from TRBV28 and TRBJ2-3, with 13 bases that match TRBD2. Germline CDR1 and CDR2: MDHEN and SYDVKM. Unmatched junction bases numbered 10, after V lost 1 base and J lost 3 bases. The CDR3 consists of 19 residues. The DNA for the CDR3 is TGTGCCAGCAGTTTATTCGGAGGGGGGACTAGCGGGAAAACAGATACGCAGTATTTT. Translated: CASSLFGGGTSGKTDTQYF. The variable domain in full, completed from reference TRBV28 and TRBJ2-3, reads DVKVTQSSRYLVKRTGEKVFLECVQDMDHENMFWYRQDPGLGLRLIYFSYDVKMKEKGDIPEGYSVSREKKERFSLILESASTNQTSMYLCASSLFGGGTSGKTDTQYFGPGTRLTVL.

The DNA for the CDR3 is TGTGCCAGCAGCTTAGGTGTGGGAGTAGATACGCAGTATTTT. Its protein is CASSLGVGVDTQYF. The rearrangement links TRBV11-2 to TRBJ2-3, with a possible D match to TRBD2 (5 bases). This CDR3 has 14 residues. V gave up 1 base and J gave up 5 bases, with 10 bases separating them. CDR1 and CDR2 (germline): SGHAT, FQNNGV.